The 6 T cell receptor beta chains below all came from one sample that was sequenced in a study of blood T cell repertoires in COVID-19. The data were produced by immunoSEQ multiplex PCR, yet TCRdb's version contains in-frame clones alone and is incomplete. The sample consists of around 700,000 clones, about 90% of them appearing once. Sequencing was carried out using peripheral blood. The receptors were sampled from a woman aged 18-29 years with acute or convalescent COVID-19.

The rearrangement uses TRBV5-1 and TRBJ2-7; no clear D. In germline, CDR1 is SGHRS, CDR2 YFSETQ. The CDR3 is 15 amino acids. V lost 0 bases and J lost 2, with 12 bases in between. In DNA, the CDR3 is TGCGCCAGCAGCTTGGGACTGATAATGACCTACGAGCAGTACTTC. Translating gives CASSLGLIMTYEQYF.

The rearrangement uses TRBV7-3 and TRBJ2-3; D might be TRBD2 (6 bases). CDR1 and CDR2 from the germline V gene are SGHTA and FQGTGA. V was pared by 5 bases and J by 5 bases, with 17 bases between. The CDR3 runs 15 residues. Written as DNA, the CDR3 is TGTGCCAGCAGCATCACCGGGGGAGTAGGAGATACGCAGTATTTT. Residues: CASSITGGVGDTQYF. The full variable domain, in which reference TRBV7-3 and TRBJ2-3 provide the parts outside the CDR3, is GAGVSQTPSNKVTEKGKYVELRCDPISGHTALYWYRQSLGQGPEFLIYFQGTGAADDSGLPNDRFFAVRPEGSVSTLKIQRTERGDSAVYLCASSITGGVGDTQYFGPGTRLTVL.

Here the CDR3 reads CASSLGQGLSNQPQHF. DNA of the CDR3: TGTGCCAGCAGTTTAGGACAGGGGCTAAGCAATCAGCCCCAGCATTTT. The chain carries TRBV27 and TRBJ1-5; TRBD1 agrees at 9 bases. The CDR3 has 16 residues. The ends lost 2 bases at V and 1 base at J; junction bases unmatched: 3. Germline-derived CDR1 and CDR2 are MNHEY and SMNVEV (reference sequence).

The genes are TRBV27 and TRBJ2-4, with D maybe TRBD2 (5 bases). Germline V gene lookup returns CDR1 MNHEY and CDR2 SMNVEV (reference sequence). The CDR3 is 13 amino acids. Trimming removed 6 bases from V and 7 bases from J, with 13 bases in between. The CDR3 bases are TGTGCCAGCAGGGGAACTAGTGCTAACATTCAGTACTTC. This translates into CASRGTSANIQYF.

The chain links TRBV7-8 to TRBJ2-7; 7 nucleotides agree with TRBD2. The CDR3 spans 14 residues. Trimming at V came to 7 bases and at J to 3 bases, leaving 9 bases not matched to a gene. Looked up from germline, CDR1 is SGHVS and CDR2 is FQNEAQ. This chain's CDR3 is CASIPWGGYYEQYF. The CDR3 DNA reads TGTGCCAGCATCCCTTGGGGGGGGTACTACGAGCAGTACTTC.

This chain joins TRBV7-6 and TRBJ2-7, with 10 bases identical to TRBD1. Trimming removed 3 bases from V and 6 bases from J; junction bases left unmatched: 14. The length of the CDR3 is 17 residues. Germline CDR1 is SGHVS and CDR2 is FNYEAQ. This chain's CDR3 is CASSFRPGQGLHSEQYF. Here the CDR3 DNA reads TGTGCCAGCAGCTTTAGGCCGGGACAGGGGCTACACTCCGAGCAGTACTTC. Together with reference TRBV7-6 and TRBJ2-7, the CDR3 gives the full variable domain: GAGVSQSPRYKVTKRGQDVALRCDPISGHVSLYWYRQALGQGPEFLTYFNYEAQQDKSGLPNDRFSAERPEGSISTLTIQRTEQRDSAMYRCASSFRPGQGLHSEQYFGPGTRLTVT.